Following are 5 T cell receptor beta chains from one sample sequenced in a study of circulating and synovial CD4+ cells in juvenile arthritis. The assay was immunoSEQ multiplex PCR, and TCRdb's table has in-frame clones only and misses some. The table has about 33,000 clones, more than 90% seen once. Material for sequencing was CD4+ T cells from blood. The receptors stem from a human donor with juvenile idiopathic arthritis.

The chain's CDR3 is CASSLTSGPSYEQYF. CDR3 bases: TGTGCCAGCAGCTTAACAAGCGGCCCCTCCTACGAGCAGTACTTC. The chain links TRBV7-2 to TRBJ2-7; the D gene is possibly TRBD2 (5 bases). In germline, CDR1 is SGHTA, CDR2 FQGNSA. The CDR3 loop spans 15 amino acids. The ends were cut back, 2 bases at V and 0 bases at J, with 11 bases in the middle.

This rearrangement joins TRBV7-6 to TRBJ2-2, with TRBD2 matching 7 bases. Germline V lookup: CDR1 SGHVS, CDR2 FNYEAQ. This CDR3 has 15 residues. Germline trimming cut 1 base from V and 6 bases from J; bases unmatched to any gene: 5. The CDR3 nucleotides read TGTGCCAGCAGCTTAGACAGCGGGATTTCCGGGGAGCTGTTTTTT. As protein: CASSLDSGISGELFF.

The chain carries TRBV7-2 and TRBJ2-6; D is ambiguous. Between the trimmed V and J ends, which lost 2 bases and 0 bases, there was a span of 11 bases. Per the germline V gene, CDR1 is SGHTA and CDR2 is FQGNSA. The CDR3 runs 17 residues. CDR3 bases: TGTGCCAGCAGCTTACTCCTGGCCTTCTCTGGGGCCAACGTCCTGACTTTC. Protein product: CASSLLLAFSGANVLTF.

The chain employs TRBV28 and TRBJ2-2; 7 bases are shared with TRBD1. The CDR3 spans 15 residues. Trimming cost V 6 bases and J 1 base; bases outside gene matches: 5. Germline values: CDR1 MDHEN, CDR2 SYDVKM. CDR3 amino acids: CASRMAGGNTGELFF. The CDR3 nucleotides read TGTGCCAGCAGAATGGCAGGGGGGAACACCGGGGAGCTGTTTTTT.

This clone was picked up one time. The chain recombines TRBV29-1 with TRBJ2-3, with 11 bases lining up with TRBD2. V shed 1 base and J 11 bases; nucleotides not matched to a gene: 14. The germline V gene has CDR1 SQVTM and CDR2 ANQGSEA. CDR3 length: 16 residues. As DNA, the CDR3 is TGCAGCGTTGAAGGGCTAGCGGGAGGTTCTTCGTTGCGGCAGTATTTT. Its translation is CSVEGLAGGSSLRQYF.